This TCR beta chain stems from a study of response to subunit inactivated influenza vaccine. This CDR3 is built from 13 residues. Looked up from germline, CDR1 is MGHDK and CDR2 is SYGVNS. V gave up 6 bases and J gave up 2 bases, with 9 bases separating them. TCRdb redid the calling of the RT-PCR reads with MiXCR, one entry per CDR3 protein. The sample lists 150,000 to 200,000 distinct CDR3 sequences, approximately 12% occurring once. This clonotype occurred a few times. This sample also appeared in a second study, on T cells expressing NK-cell markers. That report adds: cDNA encoding TCR beta was synthesized via 5'RACE template switching incorporating UMIs.

The chain links TRBV25-1 to TRBJ2-3, with unresolved D. The receptor comes from a man in his forties or fifties who received an inactivated influenza vaccine. Sequencing was performed on CD8+ T cells sorted from PBMCs, taken about 12 days after vaccination. CDR3 sequence (DNA): TGTGCCAGCAGCCTCATGAACACAGATACGCAGTATTTT. It is translated as CASSLMNTDTQYF.